This is a list of T cell receptor beta chains from one sample in a study of blood T cell repertoires in COVID-19. Produced via immunoSEQ multiplex PCR; TCRdb's table is partial and in-frame only. The sample contains fewer than 150,000 clones, approximately 83% of which appear only once. The sample taken for sequencing was peripheral blood. Source of these receptors: a woman aged 45 to 65 who had recovered from COVID-19. Each CDR3 is given with its conserved first and last residue. The D gene is left open where the match is weak. Expanded clones are given a class, and other clones once, few, many or no size at all.

j_call | v_call | d_call | cdr3_length | clone_size | cdr3_aa | cdr3_nt
TRBJ1-4 | TRBV5-1 | NA | 14 | once | CASSLSGYGEKLFF | TGCGCCAGCAGCTTGTCAGGGTATGGTGAAAAACTGTTTTTT
TRBJ2-6 | TRBV19 | TRBD1 | 13 | NA | CASDRAGANVLTF | TGTGCCAGTGACAGGGCTGGGGCCAACGTCCTGACTTTC
TRBJ1-1 | TRBV5-4 | NA | 14 | once | CASSLGQWNTEAFF | TGTGCCAGCAGCTTGGGACAGTGGAACACTGAAGCTTTCTTT
TRBJ2-3 | TRBV29-1 | NA | 10 | NA | CSVGAVTMYF | TGCAGCGTGGGAGCGGTAACAATGTATTTT
TRBJ2-7 | TRBV24-1 | TRBD2 | 17 | NA | CATSDPLGLAGGCEQYF | TGTGCCACCAGTGACCCCCTCGGGCTAGCGGGAGGTTGCGAGCAGTACTTC
TRBJ1-6 | TRBV6-5 | TRBD1 | 15 | NA | CASTYSGQGNSPLHF | TGTGCCAGCACCTACTCAGGACAGGGAAATTCACCCCTCCACTTT
TRBJ2-3 | TRBV28 | TRBD1 | 15 | NA | CASRSAGGGTDTQYF | TGTGCCAGCCGCTCCGCAGGGGGCGGCACAGATACGCAGTATTTT
TRBJ2-3 | TRBV30 | TRBD1 | 13 | NA | CARDRGNTDTQYF | TGTGCCCGGGACAGGGGGAACACAGATACGCAGTATTTT
TRBJ2-2 | TRBV7-2 | TRBD2 | 17 | few | CASSTRGTSGITGELFF | TGTGCCAGCAGCACGAGGGGAACTAGCGGGATAACGGGGGAGCTGTTTTTT
TRBJ2-3 | TRBV27 | TRBD2 | 16 | once | CASSLNRLAGTDTQYF | TGTGCCAGCAGTCTGAACCGACTAGCGGGAACAGATACGCAGTATTTT
TRBJ1-1 | TRBV19 | NA | 14 | NA | CASSIWDSNTEAFF | TGTGCCAGTAGTATTTGGGACTCGAACACTGAAGCTTTCTTT
TRBJ2-2 | TRBV4-3 | NA | 13 | NA | CASSQIRGGELFF | TGCGCCAGCAGCCAAATTCGAGGCGGGGAGCTGTTTTTT
TRBJ2-2 | TRBV11-2 | TRBD2 | 16 | NA | CASSPGLAGRTGELFF | TGTGCCAGCAGCCCCGGACTAGCGGGCCGCACCGGGGAGCTGTTTTTT
TRBJ1-2 | TRBV11-2 | NA | 14 | NA | CASRNIRGNYGYTF | TGTGCCAGCAGAAACATCAGGGGAAACTATGGCTACACCTTC
TRBJ1-6 | TRBV6-2/TRBV6-3 | TRBD1 | 15 | once | CASSGMTGANSPLHF | TGTGCCAGCAGTGGTATGACAGGGGCGAATTCACCCCTCCACTTT
TRBJ2-3 | TRBV7-2 | TRBD2 | 17 | NA | CASSLRSLAGGSDTQYF | TGTGCCAGCAGCTTACGGAGTTTAGCGGGCGGATCAGATACGCAGTATTTT
TRBJ2-2 | TRBV6-5 | TRBD1 | 15 | few | CASSYSRGTGGELFF | TGTGCCAGCAGTTACTCGAGAGGGACAGGCGGGGAGCTGTTTTTT
TRBJ1-5 | TRBV6-5 | TRBD1 | 15 | once | CASTRGQGTGQPQHF | TGTGCCAGCACACGCGGACAGGGAACGGGACAGCCCCAGCATTTT
TRBJ2-5 | TRBV18 | NA | 13 | NA | CASSTTIQETQYF | TGTGCCAGCTCAACGACTATACAAGAGACCCAGTACTTC
TRBJ2-2 | TRBV11-2 | NA | 13 | few | CASSLTNTGELFF | TGTGCCAGCAGCTTAACAAACACCGGGGAGCTGTTTTTT
TRBJ2-5 | TRBV11-3 | TRBD1 | 18 | once | CASSSAAGTADRRETQYF | TGTGCCAGCAGCTCTGCTGCAGGGACAGCCGACCGGAGGGAGACCCAGTACTTC
TRBJ2-2 | TRBV15 | TRBD1 | 15 | NA | CATTKDRIGTGELFF | TGTGCCACCACTAAGGACAGGATCGGAACCGGGGAGCTGTTTTTT
TRBJ1-2 | TRBV6-6 | NA | 14 | NA | CASVRGSLGHGYTF | TGTGCCAGCGTCCGGGGGTCGTTAGGGCATGGCTACACCTTC
TRBJ2-3 | TRBV24-1 | NA | 14 | NA | CATHPGDHTDTQYF | TGTGCCACTCATCCGGGGGATCACACAGATACGCAGTATTTT
TRBJ1-2 | TRBV2 | TRBD1 | 13 | NA | CMTGGHPNYGYTF | TGTATGACAGGGGGGCACCCTAACTATGGCTACACCTTC
TRBJ2-1 | TRBV5-1 | TRBD2 | 14 | NA | CASSAGGVQNEQFF | TGCGCCAGCTCCGCGGGGGGGGTACAAAATGAGCAGTTCTTC
TRBJ2-1 | TRBV27 | TRBD2 | 15 | few | CASDPTSGRGNEQFF | TGTGCCAGCGACCCGACTAGCGGGAGAGGAAATGAGCAGTTCTTC
TRBJ2-1 | TRBV4-1 | NA | 16 | NA | CASSQVVRSSYNEQFF | TGCGCCAGCAGCCAGGTCGTCAGAAGCTCCTACAATGAGCAGTTCTTC
TRBJ2-2 | TRBV2 | NA | 16 | NA | CASSGERAALGGELFF | TGTGCCAGCAGTGGGGAGAGGGCGGCGCTTGGCGGGGAGCTGTTTTTT
TRBJ1-2 | TRBV5-1 | NA | 15 | NA | CASSLEFAGEGGYTF | TGCGCCAGCAGCTTGGAATTTGCGGGGGAAGGTGGCTACACCTTC
TRBJ1-5 | TRBV24-1 | NA | 15 | NA | CATSDPLYSNQPQHF | TGTGCCACCAGTGATCCCTTATATAGCAATCAGCCCCAGCATTTT
TRBJ1-4 | TRBV11-2 | TRBD1 | 15 | NA | CASSLLQGGDEKLFF | TGTGCCAGCAGCTTACTACAGGGGGGAGATGAAAAACTGTTTTTT
TRBJ2-3 | TRBV6-6 | TRBD2 | 19 | few | CASSPGLAAYTPSTDTQYF | TGTGCCAGCAGTCCGGGACTAGCGGCTTACACACCTAGCACAGATACGCAGTATTTT
TRBJ2-1 | TRBV6-5 | NA | 15 | NA | CASRDLGAGAYEQFF | TGTGCCAGCAGGGACTTGGGTGCAGGGGCCTATGAGCAGTTCTTC
TRBJ1-3 | TRBV7-9 | NA | 15 | NA | CASSLVEASGNTIYF | TGTGCCAGCAGCTTAGTGGAGGCCTCTGGAAACACCATATATTTT
TRBJ2-1 | TRBV3-1/TRBV3-2 | NA | 13 | NA | CASSQNSPNEQFF | TGTGCCAGCAGCCAGAACTCACCCAATGAGCAGTTCTTC
TRBJ1-2 | TRBV6-1 | TRBD1 | 14 | once | CASSEPGTGVGYTF | TGTGCCAGCAGTGAACCCGGGACAGGGGTTGGCTACACCTTC
TRBJ1-4 | TRBV11-2 | TRBD1 | 14 | NA | CASSPDRGGEKLFF | TGTGCCAGCAGCCCAGACAGGGGAGGCGAAAAACTGTTTTTT
TRBJ1-2 | TRBV2 | NA | 15 | NA | CASSPRRQSPYGYTF | TGTGCCAGCAGTCCTCGAAGACAGTCTCCCTATGGCTACACCTTC
TRBJ2-1 | TRBV9 | NA | 12 | NA | CASSVGGKGKVF | TGTGCCAGCAGCGTAGGCGGGAAAGGGAAAGTCTTC
TRBJ2-7 | TRBV4-2 | NA | 16 | NA | CASSLHDRDSAYEQYF | TGTGCCAGCAGCCTCCACGACCGGGACTCCGCCTACGAGCAGTACTTC